This entry lists 30 T cell receptor beta chains sequenced from one sample in a study of blood T cell repertoires in COVID-19. Sequenced by immunoSEQ multiplex PCR; TCRdb stores in-frame clones only, minus some. The profile shows 35,000 to 50,000 clones, around 83% of them singletons. The source material was peripheral blood. The receptor set was obtained from a human donor in a cohort sampled during active COVID-19.

V is TRBV9 and J is TRBJ2-2; 11 bases fit TRBD2. Germline CDR1 and CDR2: SGDLS and YYNGEE. The CDR3 has 16 amino acids. V was clipped by 2 bases and J by 7 bases; unmatched bases: 7. CDR3 nucleotide sequence: TGTGCCAGCAGCGTCTTCGGGACTAGCGGCCTCGGGGAGCTGTTTTTT. It translates to CASSVFGTSGLGELFF.

The rearrangement links TRBV5-1 to TRBJ1-1; D not resolved. Germline V CDR1 and CDR2: SGHRS, YFSETQ. The germline V and J ends were trimmed by 0 bases and 2 bases, with 8 bases remaining between them. The CDR3 spans 14 residues. The CDR3 sequence: CASSLASGNTEAFF. CDR3 DNA sequence: TGCGCCAGCAGCTTGGCTTCAGGAAACACTGAAGCTTTCTTT.

The chain couples TRBV5-1 to TRBJ2-3; D possibly corresponds to TRBD2 (5 bases). Germline V gene lookup returns CDR1 SGHRS and CDR2 YFSETQ. This CDR3 is 13 amino acids long. The V end was cut by 1 base, the J end by 3 bases, with 6 bases between. The CDR3 DNA reads TGCGCCAGCAGCTTGACGGGGACAGATACGCAGTATTTT. It specifies CASSLTGTDTQYF.

The chain couples TRBV3-1 (or the pseudogene TRBV3-2) to TRBJ2-6; D remains ambiguous. This CDR3 comprises 16 residues. CDR1 is LGHDT, CDR2 YNNKEL, per germline (reference sequence). Trimming shortened V by 4 bases and J by 0 bases, and 10 bases separated the two germline ends. The CDR3 DNA reads as TGTGCCAGCAGCCTCCATGGGCGCTCTGGGGCCAACGTCCTGACTTTC. This translates into CASSLHGRSGANVLTF.

The chain recombines TRBV18 with TRBJ1-1; D may be TRBD1 (5 bases). This CDR3 is 15 amino acids long. V dropped 3 bases and J dropped 3 bases, with 14 bases sitting between them. In germline, CDR1 is KGHSH, CDR2 LQKENI. The CDR3 nucleotides are TGTGCCAGCTCACCTCGGGGGGTATGGGACACTGAAGCTTTCTTT. It codes for CASSPRGVWDTEAFF.

The genes are TRBV4-1 and TRBJ1-5; the D gene is possibly TRBD1 (6 bases). Germline CDR1 is MGHRA and CDR2 is YSYEKL. This CDR3 spans 16 amino acids. Trimming removed 1 base from V and 1 base from J, with 11 bases in between. CDR3 region: CASSQAGGKSNQPQHF. CDR3 sequence (DNA): TGCGCCAGCAGCCAAGCTGGGGGCAAGAGCAATCAGCCCCAGCATTTT.

The chain joins TRBV19 to TRBJ1-2, with 9 bases matching TRBD1. Germline CDR1 LNHDA, CDR2 SQIVND (reference sequence). CDR3 size: 13 residues. After removal of 5 bases from V and 8 bases from J, the junction contained 6 bases not matched to a gene. The CDR3 DNA reads TGTGCCAGTAGTGACCGGACAGGGGCCGGCTACACCTTC. Amino acids: CASSDRTGAGYTF.

V is TRBV12-3 or TRBV12-4 and J is TRBJ1-1; the D is unclear. The CDR3 is 13 residues long. The V gene lost 2 bases and the J gene lost 1 base, with 5 bases spanning the gap. DNA of the CDR3: TGTGCCAGCAGTTTACACGGGAACACTGAAGCTTTCTTT. Its translation is CASSLHGNTEAFF.

The CDR3 region is CASSLAPGQGARANEQFF. The DNA for the CDR3 is TGCGCCAGCAGCTTGGCGCCGGGACAGGGGGCGAGAGCGAATGAGCAGTTCTTC. This rearrangement joins TRBV5-1 to TRBJ2-1; TRBD1 matches 12 bases. The V and J ends lost 0 bases and 7 bases, in that order; junction bases with no gene match: 11. CDR3 length equals 18 residues. The germline CDR1 and CDR2 sequences are SGHRS and YFSETQ.

CDR3 bases: TGTGCCAGTAGTATCCAGACAGGTAGGATCTACAATGAGCAGTTCTTC. Its protein is CASSIQTGRIYNEQFF. The V call is TRBV19, the J call TRBJ2-1; a possible D gene is TRBD1 (6 bases). Trimming removed 3 bases at V and 3 bases at J, with 15 bases between. This CDR3 has 16 residues. Germline CDR1 reads LNHDA; CDR2 reads SQIVND (reference sequence).

The rearrangement uses TRBV19 and TRBJ2-1; no definite D call. The CDR3 contains 16 residues. V lost 5 bases and J 0 bases, leaving 14 bases between the germline ends. Germline values: CDR1 LNHDA, CDR2 SQIVND (reference sequence). In nucleotides, the CDR3 is TGTGCCAGTAGTTTGCCTCACGTTAGCTCCTACAATGAGCAGTTCTTC. As protein: CASSLPHVSSYNEQFF.

The chain combines TRBV2 with TRBJ1-2; perhaps TRBD1 as D (6 bases). The V end was cut by 3 bases, the J end by 6 bases, with 8 bases between. CDR3 size: 12 residues. The germline CDR1 and CDR2 sequences are SNHLY and FYNNEI. In nucleotides, the CDR3 is TGTGCCAGCAGTGAGAACAGGGATGGCTACACCTTC. Residues: CASSENRDGYTF.

This chain joins TRBV18 and TRBJ1-3; a possible D gene is TRBD1 (5 bases). Germline V gives CDR1 KGHSH, CDR2 LQKENI. The CDR3 consists of 16 residues. V was pared by 2 bases and J by 0 bases, with 11 bases between. CDR3 DNA sequence: TGTGCCAGCTCACCAATACAGGAAGGCTCTGGAAACACCATATATTTT. Its translation: CASSPIQEGSGNTIYF.

The chain is built from TRBV7-9 and TRBJ2-7; 7 positions match TRBD1. V trimming: 7 bases; J trimming: 2 bases; junction bases outside the gene matches: 2. CDR1 and CDR2 (germline): SEHNR, FQNEAQ (reference sequence). The CDR3 is 12 amino acids. The CDR3 nucleotides read TGTGCCAGCAAGGGGACAGCCTACGAGCAGTACTTC. This sequence encodes CASKGTAYEQYF. Full variable domain (remainder filled in from reference TRBV7-9 and TRBJ2-7): DTGVSQNPRHKITKRGQNVTFRCDPISEHNRLYWYRQTLGQGPEFLTYFQNEAQLEKSRLLSDRFSAERPKGSFSTLEIQRTEQGDSAMYLCASKGTAYEQYFGPGTRLTVT.

This clone has just a few counts. V gene TRBV4-1 combines with J gene TRBJ1-5; D is possibly TRBD1 (5 bases). Deletions cut 3 bases from V and 0 bases from J, with 15 bases between. Germline CDR1 is MGHRA and CDR2 is YSYEKL. This CDR3 is built from 17 residues. The CDR3 nucleotides are TGCGCCAGCAGCCAGCTCGGGGGGGGTATTAGCAATCAGCCCCAGCATTTT. This codes for CASSQLGGGISNQPQHF.

CDR3 in DNA: TGTGCCAGCTCCACAGGGGCCAAAAACATTCAGTACTTC. The encoded protein is CASSTGAKNIQYF. This chain links TRBV2 with TRBJ2-4, with D perhaps matching TRBD1 (6 bases). The CDR3 covers 13 residues. Germline loops: CDR1 SNHLY, CDR2 FYNNEI. The V end was cut by 8 bases, the J end by 1 base, with 9 bases between.

The chain uses TRBV7-9 and TRBJ2-3, with D possibly being TRBD2 (7 bases). Germline V gene sequence: CDR1 SEHNR, CDR2 FQNEAQ (reference sequence). This CDR3 contains 18 residues. Trimming cost V 1 base and J 0 bases, with 17 bases left between them. CDR3 nucleotide sequence: TGTGCCAGCAGCTTAGGGGGGCGGGGGCTCCCGAGCACAGATACGCAGTATTTT. Encoded protein: CASSLGGRGLPSTDTQYF.

This clone was recorded a few times. The V call is TRBV10-3, the J call TRBJ1-2; D perhaps matches TRBD1 (6 bases). Germline V gene sequence: CDR1 ENHRY, CDR2 SYGVKD. The CDR3 runs to 14 residues. V lost 8 bases and J 7 bases, leaving 20 bases between the germline ends. The CDR3 coding sequence is TGTGCCATCCCCGAGCAGGGGTCGGGGATTGGCTACACCTTC. It yields the protein CAIPEQGSGIGYTF.

In its sample, this clone was seen a few times. V gene TRBV29-1 combines with J gene TRBJ1-1; 10 nucleotides agree with TRBD1. V shed 3 bases and J 5 bases; nucleotides not matched to a gene: 3. This CDR3 region has 13 residues. The V gene's germline CDR1 is SQVTM and CDR2 ANQGSEA. The chain's CDR3 is CSVDRQGATEAFF. As DNA, the CDR3 is TGCAGCGTTGACCGACAGGGGGCTACTGAAGCTTTCTTT.

The chain combines TRBV5-1 with TRBJ1-1; TRBD1 is a possible D gene (6 bases). Germline CDR1 is SGHRS and CDR2 is YFSETQ. The CDR3 length is 16 residues. With 2 bases removed from V and 1 base from J, the gap between germline ends came to 15 bases. CDR3 nucleotides: TGCGCCAGCAGCTTTGGGAGTACAGGGAGGAACACTGAAGCTTTCTTT. It translates to CASSFGSTGRNTEAFF. Variable domain in full (rest from reference TRBV5-1 and TRBJ1-1): KAGVTQTPRYLIKTRGQQVTLSCSPISGHRSVSWYQQTPGQGLQFLFEYFSETQRNKGNFPGRFSGRQFSNSRSEMNVSTLELGDSALYLCASSFGSTGRNTEAFFGQGTRLTVV.

The chain couples TRBV6-2 or TRBV6-3 to TRBJ2-7; 9 bases align to TRBD2. The germline V gene encodes CDR1 MNHEY and CDR2 SVGEGT. The CDR3 is made up of 14 amino acids. Trimming at V came to 4 bases and at J to 6 bases, leaving 7 bases not matched to a gene. This CDR3 reads CASSLDAGGREQYF. CDR3 coding DNA: TGTGCCAGCAGTTTAGACGCGGGGGGGCGCGAGCAGTACTTC.

The rearrangement links TRBV12-3 or TRBV12-4 to TRBJ1-2, with 8 bases matching TRBD1. The V segment lost 6 bases and the J segment 7 bases; nucleotides outside the gene matches: 7. This CDR3 contains 13 residues. For the CDR3, the DNA is TGTGCCAGCAGCTTCGGACAGGGAGGTGGCTACACCTTC. Amino acid sequence: CASSFGQGGGYTF.

Of note for this clone: Other DNA sequences within the sample encode an identical CDR3. V is TRBV19 and J is TRBJ2-3; D gene ambiguous. With 1 base removed from V and 1 base from J, the gap between germline ends came to 6 bases. The CDR3 runs 14 residues. Germline CDR1 reads LNHDA; CDR2 reads SQIVND (reference sequence). For the CDR3, the DNA is TGTGCCAGTAGTATAGGGCAAGGCACAGATACGCAGTATTTT. Its translation: CASSIGQGTDTQYF.

The chain has TRBV15 and TRBJ2-7; 7 nucleotides align to TRBD2. This CDR3 has 14 residues. V lost 3 bases, J lost 7 bases, and 9 bases stayed unmatched. Germline CDR1 and CDR2: LNHNV and YYDKDF (reference sequence). The CDR3 DNA follows: TGTGCCACCAGCAGGGGGGAGGGGACGGGAGAGCAGTACTTC. Its protein product is CATSRGEGTGEQYF.

This chain connects TRBV5-1 to TRBJ2-5; TRBD1 agrees at 7 bases. CDR1 and CDR2 from the germline V gene are SGHRS and YFSETQ. The length of the CDR3 is 15 residues. Trimming cost V 2 bases and J 5 bases; bases outside gene matches: 9. CDR3 in DNA: TGCGCCAGCAGCTTCCAGCCAGGGGGTAAGGAGACCCAGTACTTC. Protein product: CASSFQPGGKETQYF.

The CDR3 region has the DNA TGTGCCAGCAGCTTAGCGGGCCATAAAGAGACCCAGTACTTC. Translated: CASSLAGHKETQYF. The rearrangement links TRBV7-2 to TRBJ2-5; unclear D gene. CDR3 length equals 14 residues. V was cut by 0 bases and J by 3 bases, with 8 bases left in between. The germline CDR1 and CDR2 sequences are SGHTA and FQGNSA. The variable domain in full, with the rest retrieved from reference TRBV7-2 and TRBJ2-5, is GAGVSQSPSNKVTEKGKDVELRCDPISGHTALYWYRQSLGQGLEFLIYFQGNSAPDKSGLPSDRFSAERTGGSVSTLTIQRTQQEDSAVYLCASSLAGHKETQYFGPGTRLLVL.

V usage is TRBV5-6 and J usage is TRBJ2-2; 12 bases are shared with TRBD2. CDR3 length: 16 amino acids. Losses at the gene ends were 0 bases for V and 3 bases for J; bases not matched to a gene: 0. Looked up from germline, CDR1 is SGHDT and CDR2 is YYEEEE. For the CDR3, the DNA is TGTGCCAGCAGCTTGGGACTAGCGGGGGACACCGGGGAGCTGTTTTTT. This codes for CASSLGLAGDTGELFF.

This clone has only a few counts. V gene TRBV5-6 combines with J gene TRBJ2-7, with 8 nucleotides matching TRBD1. The CDR3 runs 13 residues. Per the germline V gene, CDR1 is SGHDT and CDR2 is YYEEEE. Trimming removed 0 bases from V and 7 bases from J; junction bases left unmatched: 3. CDR3 coding DNA: TGTGCCAGCAGCTTGGTCAGGGGGCAGGAGCAGTACTTC. Amino acid sequence: CASSLVRGQEQYF.

The chain has TRBV5-6 and TRBJ2-1; 10 bases are a match to TRBD1. This CDR3 has 15 amino acids. The V segment lost 6 bases and the J segment 2 bases; nucleotides outside the gene matches: 5. Per germline, CDR1 SGHDT and CDR2 YYEEEE. The CDR3 nucleotides are TGTGCCAGCATCCGGGACAGGGGCCCCTACAATGAGCAGTTCTTC. Encoded protein: CASIRDRGPYNEQFF.

The V call is TRBV5-1, the J call TRBJ1-1; D gene unclear. The CDR3 is made up of 14 amino acids. Trimming cost V 3 bases and J 0 bases, with 9 bases left between them. CDR1 and CDR2 from the germline V gene are SGHRS and YFSETQ. The CDR3 DNA sequence: TGCGCCAGCAGCTCGGGGTCGCTGAACACTGAAGCTTTCTTT. Residues: CASSSGSLNTEAFF.